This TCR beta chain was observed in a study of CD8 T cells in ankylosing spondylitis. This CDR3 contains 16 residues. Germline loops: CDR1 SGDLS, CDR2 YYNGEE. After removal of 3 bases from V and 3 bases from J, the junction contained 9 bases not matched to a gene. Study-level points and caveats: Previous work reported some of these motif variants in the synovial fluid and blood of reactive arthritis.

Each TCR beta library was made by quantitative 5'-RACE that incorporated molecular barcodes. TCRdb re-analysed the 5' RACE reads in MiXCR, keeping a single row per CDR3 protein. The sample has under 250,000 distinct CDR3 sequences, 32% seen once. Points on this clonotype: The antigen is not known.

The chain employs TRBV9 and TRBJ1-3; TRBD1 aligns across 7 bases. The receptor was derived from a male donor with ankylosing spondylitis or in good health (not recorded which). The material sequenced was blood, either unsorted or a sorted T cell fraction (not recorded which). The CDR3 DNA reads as TGTGCCAGCAGCGCTGGAGGGACAGTCAGTGGAAACACCATATATTTT. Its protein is CASSAGGTVSGNTIYF.